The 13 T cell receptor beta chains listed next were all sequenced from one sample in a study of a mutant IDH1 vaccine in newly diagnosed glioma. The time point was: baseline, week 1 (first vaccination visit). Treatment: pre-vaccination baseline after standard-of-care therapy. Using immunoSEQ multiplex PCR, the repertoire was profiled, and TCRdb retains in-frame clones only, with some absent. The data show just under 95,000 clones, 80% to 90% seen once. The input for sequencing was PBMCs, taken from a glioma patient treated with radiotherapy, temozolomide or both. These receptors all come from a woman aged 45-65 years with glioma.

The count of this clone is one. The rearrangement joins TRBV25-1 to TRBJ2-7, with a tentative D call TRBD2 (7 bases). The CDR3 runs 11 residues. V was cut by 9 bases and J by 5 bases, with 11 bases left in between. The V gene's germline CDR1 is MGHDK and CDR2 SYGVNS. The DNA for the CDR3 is TGTGCCAGTGGGGGGGCCCACGAGCAGTACTTC. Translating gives CASGGAHEQYF.

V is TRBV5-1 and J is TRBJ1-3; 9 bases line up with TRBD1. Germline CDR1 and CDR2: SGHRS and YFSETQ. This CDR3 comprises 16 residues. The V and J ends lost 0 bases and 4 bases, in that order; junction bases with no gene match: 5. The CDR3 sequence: CASSLAVGTGGNTIYF. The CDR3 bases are TGCGCCAGCAGCTTGGCCGTGGGGACAGGGGGAAACACCATATATTTT.

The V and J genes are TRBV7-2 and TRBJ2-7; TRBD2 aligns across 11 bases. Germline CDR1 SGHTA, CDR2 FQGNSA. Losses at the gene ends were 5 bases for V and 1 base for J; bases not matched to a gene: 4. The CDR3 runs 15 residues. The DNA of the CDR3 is TGTGCCAGCAGCGCGGGACTAGCGGAGTCCTACGAGCAGTACTTC. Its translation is CASSAGLAESYEQYF.

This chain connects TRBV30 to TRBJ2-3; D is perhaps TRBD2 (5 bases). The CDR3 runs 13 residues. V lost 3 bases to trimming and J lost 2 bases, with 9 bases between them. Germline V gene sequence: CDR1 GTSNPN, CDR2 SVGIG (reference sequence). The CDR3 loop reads CAWSSGITDTQYF. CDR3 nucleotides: TGTGCCTGGAGCTCCGGGATCACAGATACGCAGTATTTT.

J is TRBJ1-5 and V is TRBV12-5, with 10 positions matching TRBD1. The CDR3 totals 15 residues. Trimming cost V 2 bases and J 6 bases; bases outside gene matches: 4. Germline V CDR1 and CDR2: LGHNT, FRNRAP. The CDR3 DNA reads TGTGCTAGTGGTTTGATAGGGACAGGGGCTCAGCCCCAGCATTTT. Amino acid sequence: CASGLIGTGAQPQHF.

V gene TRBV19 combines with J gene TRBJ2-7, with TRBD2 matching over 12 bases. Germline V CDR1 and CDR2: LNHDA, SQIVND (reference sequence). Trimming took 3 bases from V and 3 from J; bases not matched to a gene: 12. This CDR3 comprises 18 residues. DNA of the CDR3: TGTGCCAGTAGTATCGCTAGGGCTAGCGGGGGGGGCTTCTACGAGCAGTACTTC. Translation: CASSIARASGGGFYEQYF.

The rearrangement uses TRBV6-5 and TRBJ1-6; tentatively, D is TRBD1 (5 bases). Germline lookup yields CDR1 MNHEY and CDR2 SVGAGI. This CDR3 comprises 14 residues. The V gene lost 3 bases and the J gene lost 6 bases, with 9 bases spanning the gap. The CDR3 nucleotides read TGTGCCAGCAGTTATCAGGGAACTAATTCACCCCTCCACTTT. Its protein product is CASSYQGTNSPLHF.

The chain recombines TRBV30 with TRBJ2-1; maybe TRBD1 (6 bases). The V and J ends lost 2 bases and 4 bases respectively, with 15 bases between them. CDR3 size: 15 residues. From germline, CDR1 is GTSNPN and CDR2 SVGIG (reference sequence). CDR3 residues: CAWSNLETGYNEQFF. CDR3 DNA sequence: TGTGCCTGGAGTAACCTCGAGACAGGTTACAATGAGCAGTTCTTC.

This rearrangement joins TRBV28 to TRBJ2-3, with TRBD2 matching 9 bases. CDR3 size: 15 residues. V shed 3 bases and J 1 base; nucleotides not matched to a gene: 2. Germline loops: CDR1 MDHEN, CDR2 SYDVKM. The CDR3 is CASSFSSGGTDTQYF. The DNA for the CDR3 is TGTGCCAGCAGTTTCTCTAGCGGGGGCACAGATACGCAGTATTTT.

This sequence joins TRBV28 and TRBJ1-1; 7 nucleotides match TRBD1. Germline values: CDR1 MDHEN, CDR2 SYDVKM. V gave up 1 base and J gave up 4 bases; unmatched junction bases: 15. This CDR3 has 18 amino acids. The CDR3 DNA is TGTGCCAGCAGTTTATCCGGCCTTTATAACAGGGGCGGCACTGAAGCTTTCTTT. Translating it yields CASSLSGLYNRGGTEAFF.

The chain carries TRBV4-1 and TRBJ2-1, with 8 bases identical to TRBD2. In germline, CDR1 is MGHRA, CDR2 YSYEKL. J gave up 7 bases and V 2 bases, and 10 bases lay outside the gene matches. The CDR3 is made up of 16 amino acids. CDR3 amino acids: CASSQSSGALRNEQFF. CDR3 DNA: TGCGCCAGCAGCCAAAGTAGCGGGGCACTTAGGAATGAGCAGTTCTTC.

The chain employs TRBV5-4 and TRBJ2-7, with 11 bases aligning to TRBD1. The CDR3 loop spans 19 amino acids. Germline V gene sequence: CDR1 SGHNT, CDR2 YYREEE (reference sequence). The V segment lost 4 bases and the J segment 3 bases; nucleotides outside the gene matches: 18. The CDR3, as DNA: TGTGCCAGCAGCCGCGATCCAAAACTAGGACAGGGGGCGGTCTACGAGCAGTACTTC. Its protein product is CASSRDPKLGQGAVYEQYF.

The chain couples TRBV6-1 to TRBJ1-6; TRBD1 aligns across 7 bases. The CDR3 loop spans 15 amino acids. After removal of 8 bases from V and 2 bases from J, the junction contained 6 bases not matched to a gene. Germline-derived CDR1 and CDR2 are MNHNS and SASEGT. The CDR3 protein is CASGQEVAYNSPLHF. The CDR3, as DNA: TGTGCCAGCGGACAGGAGGTTGCCTATAATTCACCCCTCCACTTT.